This T cell receptor beta chain was sequenced in a study of blood T cell repertoires in COVID-19. Study-wide context: Acute and convalescent COVID-19 specimens originated in the United States, Italy and Spain.

Profiling relied on immunoSEQ multiplex PCR, and the TCRdb table lists in-frame clones only, not all of them. Of 200,000 or so clones detected, about four fifths appear once; the ten largest clones hold approximately 7.6%. Per germline, CDR1 MNHEY and CDR2 SVGAGI. The germline V and J ends were trimmed by 6 bases and 1 base, with 12 bases remaining between them. The CDR3 loop spans 14 amino acids. All enrollees were about 18 to 100 years old and from about two dozen US areas. Each recovered donor of Cohort 3 presented with two negative PCRs, clearance, or symptom resolution. The chain links TRBV6-5 to TRBJ1-1, with D perhaps matching TRBD1 (5 bases). Input material: PBMCs or T cells enriched from blood (not recorded which). The clonotype comes from a man aged 35 to 55 who had recovered from COVID-19. The CDR3 bases are TGTGCCAGCAGCCCGGCAGGGCAGAACACTGAAGCTTTCTTT. Encoded protein: CASSPAGQNTEAFF.